This paragraph reports one T cell receptor (beta chain). Its specificity is unknown. The data were obtained in a study of T cell repertoires in cytomegalovirus infection. As for the study in general: Signatures in public TCR beta sequences pointed to both CMV infection and matching HLA type. Study-level results: CMV-specific HLA-C-restricted TCR beta clonotypes dominated the ex vivo response. Cumulated frequencies of public TCR beta families served to identify carriers of CMV plus the relevant HLA.

CDR3 length: 15 amino acids. The V and J ends lost 1 base and 8 bases respectively, with 15 bases between them. CDR1 SGHTA and CDR2 FQGNSA come from the germline V gene. In TCRdb, the reads were re-called with MiXCR into one record per CDR3 protein. Altogether around 740,000 distinct CDR3 sequences are present, roughly 35% being singletons, with the ten largest covering 2.5% to 3.5%. This TCR derives from a human donor in good health (CMV status not recorded). Some clones in this sample may be carry-over from other donors' samples. The rearrangement uses TRBV7-2 and TRBJ2-1; D uncertain. Sequenced: PBMCs. CDR3 DNA: TGTGCCAGCAGCTTAGGAATGTGGGTAGTCCATGAGCAGTTCTTC. Amino acid sequence: CASSLGMWVVHEQFF.